Shown below are 25 T cell receptor beta chains from a single sample sequenced in a study of a mutant IDH1 vaccine in newly diagnosed glioma. Sequencing was performed with immunoSEQ multiplex PCR; in TCRdb, only in-frame clones are kept and a portion is missing. The data show some 54,000 clones, 91% seen once. As for time point: week 11, during vaccination. Vaccinated patients received 300 ug of mutant IDH1 20-mer peptide per dose, with topical imiquimod. Their specific antigens are unknown. Sequences were derived from PBMCs, sampled from a glioma patient whose treatment included an IDH1 peptide vaccine. These receptors were obtained from a middle-aged man with glioma.

The chain links TRBV19 to TRBJ1-5; 9 bases are a match to TRBD1. The CDR3 spans 17 residues. Germline CDR1 and CDR2: LNHDA and SQIVND (reference sequence). The trim removed 5 bases at V and 7 bases at J, leaving 15 bases unmatched. CDR3 in amino acids: CASSDTLGQGIQQPQHF. As DNA, the CDR3 is TGTGCCAGTAGTGATACCTTGGGACAGGGAATACAGCAGCCCCAGCATTTT.

The chain joins TRBV6-1 to TRBJ1-1; D is ambiguous. The V end was cut by 3 bases, the J end by 4 bases, with 9 bases between. The CDR3 spans 13 residues. Per germline, CDR1 MNHNS and CDR2 SASEGT. The CDR3 reads CASSDPTFTEAFF. Here the CDR3 DNA reads TGTGCCAGCAGTGACCCGACATTCACTGAAGCTTTCTTT.

This chain joins TRBV10-2 and TRBJ2-7, with 9 bases fitting TRBD1. Germline V gives CDR1 WSHSY, CDR2 SAAADI. V lost 6 bases and J lost 6; bases outside the gene matches: 6. The CDR3 loop spans 13 amino acids. The CDR3 DNA is TGCGCCAGCAGAGGGGACAGGGCTCTCGAGCAGTACTTC. Translation: CASRGDRALEQYF.

The chain couples TRBV10-2 to TRBJ2-2; D gene ambiguous. The V gene lost 7 bases and the J gene lost 4 bases, with 13 bases spanning the gap. This CDR3 region has 14 residues. Germline V CDR1 and CDR2: WSHSY, SAAADI. CDR3 sequence reads: CASIQDPATGELFF. The CDR3 region has the DNA TGCGCCAGCATCCAAGACCCCGCCACCGGGGAGCTGTTTTTT.

The chain couples TRBV5-4 to TRBJ2-2, with D maybe TRBD1 (5 bases). The CDR3 has 15 amino acids. The ends were cut back, 3 bases at V and 4 bases at J, with 13 bases in the middle. CDR1 and CDR2 from the germline V gene are SGHNT and YYREEE (reference sequence). CDR3 sequence: CASSSFGRGTGELFF. For the CDR3, the DNA is TGTGCCAGCAGCTCCTTCGGAAGGGGCACCGGGGAGCTGTTTTTT.

V usage is TRBV7-2 and J usage is TRBJ2-1; D possibly corresponds to TRBD2 (6 bases). The V and J ends lost 2 bases and 0 bases respectively, with 11 bases between them. Per germline, CDR1 SGHTA and CDR2 FQGNSA. CDR3 length: 16 amino acids. The CDR3 loop is CASSLLAGYSYNEQFF. CDR3 bases: TGTGCCAGCAGCTTATTGGCGGGGTACTCCTACAATGAGCAGTTCTTC.

The chain recombines TRBV2 with TRBJ1-5; 9 nucleotides align to TRBD1. V lost 5 bases to trimming and J lost 7 bases; unmatched junction nucleotides: 3. Germline CDR1 reads SNHLY; CDR2 reads FYNNEI. The CDR3 is 13 amino acids. The DNA of the CDR3 is TGTGCCAGCAGTAGGGACAGGGACCAGCCCCAGCATTTT. This sequence encodes CASSRDRDQPQHF.

The rearrangement links TRBV2 to TRBJ2-2, with 10 positions matching TRBD2. The CDR3 totals 16 residues. The trim removed 4 bases at V and 7 bases at J, leaving 9 bases unmatched. Germline V gene data show CDR1 as SNHLY and CDR2 as FYNNEI. The CDR3 loop reads CASSGPLAGAGGELFF. The DNA for the CDR3 is TGTGCCAGCAGTGGTCCTCTAGCGGGAGCGGGCGGGGAGCTGTTTTTT. Combining the CDR3 with reference TRBV2 and TRBJ2-2 gives the whole variable domain EPEVTQTPSHQVTQMGQEVILRCVPISNHLYFYWYRQILGQKVEFLVSFYNNEISEKSEIFDDQFSVERPDGSNFTLKIRSTKLEDSAMYFCASSGPLAGAGGELFFGEGSRLTVL.

This rearrangement joins TRBV18 to TRBJ1-5, with D uncertain. V was cut by 4 bases and J by 10 bases, with 17 bases left in between. This CDR3 has 14 amino acids. Germline V lookup: CDR1 KGHSH, CDR2 LQKENI. The CDR3 is CASSREGGAPPQHF. In DNA form, the CDR3 reads TGTGCCAGCTCACGGGAGGGCGGTGCCCCCCCCCAGCATTTT.

The chain couples TRBV11-2 to TRBJ2-7; D is perhaps TRBD1 (6 bases). The germline CDR1 and CDR2 sequences are SGHAT and FQNNGV. The ends were cut back, 5 bases at V and 6 bases at J, with 26 bases in the middle. This CDR3 is built from 17 residues. The CDR3 region has the DNA TGTGCCAGCAGCAGGGGGTTGACCGAGTGGCCCCAGCTCGAGCAGTACTTC. Translated, it gives CASSRGLTEWPQLEQYF.

V and J are TRBV28 and TRBJ2-3; 7 nucleotides match TRBD1. The V gene's germline CDR1 is MDHEN and CDR2 SYDVKM. V lost 4 bases to trimming and J lost 4 bases; unmatched junction nucleotides: 2. This CDR3 comprises 13 residues. CDR3 nucleotide sequence: TGTGCCAGCAGTTACGACAGGGCAGATACGCAGTATTTT. The encoded protein is CASSYDRADTQYF.

The chain is built from TRBV27 and TRBJ2-1, with no clear D. Trimming stripped 3 bases from V and 3 bases from J, with 9 bases between. This CDR3 region has 14 residues. Per germline, CDR1 MNHEY and CDR2 SMNVEV (reference sequence). The CDR3 spells CASSLALGYNEQFF. The DNA for the CDR3 is TGTGCCAGCAGTTTGGCACTGGGCTACAATGAGCAGTTCTTC.

J is TRBJ2-2 and V is TRBV10-3; the D gene could be TRBD1 or TRBD2 (6 bases each). Germline V gene data show CDR1 as ENHRY and CDR2 as SYGVKD. The CDR3 loop spans 16 amino acids. V was clipped by 6 bases and J by 2 bases, with 16 bases between them. CDR3 region: CAISPLEGGNTGELFF. The CDR3 DNA sequence: TGTGCCATCAGCCCCCTTGAGGGGGGCAACACCGGGGAGCTGTTTTTT.

The gene calls are TRBV14 and TRBJ2-7; possible D gene TRBD2, 6 bases. This CDR3 contains 14 residues. Trimming pared 4 bases from V and 4 bases from J, leaving 14 bases between. Germline V CDR1 and CDR2: SGHDN, FVKESK. The CDR3 is CASSRTTSLYEQYF. CDR3 sequence (DNA): TGTGCCAGCAGCCGGACGACTAGTTTATACGAGCAGTACTTC. Using reference TRBV14 and TRBJ2-7 for the parts outside the CDR3, the full variable domain is EAGVTQFPSHSVIEKGQTVTLRCDPISGHDNLYWYRRVMGKEIKFLLHFVKESKQDESGMPNNRFLAERTGGTYSTLKVQPAELEDSGVYFCASSRTTSLYEQYFGPGTRLTVT.

The chain combines TRBV4-1 with TRBJ1-1, with unresolved D. The germline V gene encodes CDR1 MGHRA and CDR2 YSYEKL. The CDR3 consists of 18 residues. V shed 0 bases and J shed 1 base, with 18 bases lying between them. The CDR3 loop reads CASSQEPSSGTGNTEAFF. DNA for the CDR3: TGCGCCAGCAGCCAAGAGCCCTCGAGTGGTACGGGGAACACTGAAGCTTTCTTT.

V and J are TRBV4-1 and TRBJ2-7; weak D call: TRBD2 (7 bases). CDR1 and CDR2 (germline): MGHRA, YSYEKL. V was trimmed by 4 bases and J by 3 bases, leaving 19 bases between them. The CDR3 loop spans 16 amino acids. The CDR3 is CASSPEVGGRNYEQYF. CDR3 DNA sequence: TGCGCCAGCAGCCCGGAAGTGGGGGGGCGCAACTACGAGCAGTACTTC.

V is TRBV9 and J is TRBJ1-2, with 7 nucleotides matching TRBD1. This CDR3 has 15 residues. With 4 bases clipped from V and 3 bases from J, the junction kept 9 bases outside the gene matches. Germline CDR1 SGDLS, CDR2 YYNGEE. This CDR3 is CASSFMSQGDYGYTF. The CDR3 nucleotides are TGTGCCAGCAGCTTCATGTCGCAGGGGGACTATGGCTACACCTTC. Complete variable domain (other parts from reference TRBV9 and TRBJ1-2): DSGVTQTPKHLITATGQRVTLRCSPRSGDLSVYWYQQSLDQGLQFLIQYYNGEERAKGNILERFSAQQFPDLHSELNLSSLELGDSALYFCASSFMSQGDYGYTFGSGTRLTVV.

The chain combines TRBV7-9 with TRBJ2-3; D tentatively reads TRBD1 or TRBD2 (5 bases each). This CDR3 comprises 18 residues. Germline V gene lookup returns CDR1 SEHNR and CDR2 FQNEAQ (reference sequence). Deletions cut 1 base from V and 0 bases from J, with 17 bases between. The CDR3 loop reads CASSLVIGAERSTDTQYF. The CDR3 DNA reads TGTGCCAGCAGCTTAGTGATCGGGGCGGAACGAAGCACAGATACGCAGTATTTT.

V usage is TRBV4-3 and J usage is TRBJ2-2, with D possibly being TRBD1 or TRBD2 (5 bases each). CDR1 is LGHNA and CDR2 is YSLEER in the germline V gene. V lost 0 bases, J lost 6 bases, and 11 bases lay in between. The CDR3 runs 15 residues. The CDR3 bases are TGCGCCAGCAGCCAAGATCCTTTGGGGGCCGGGGAGCTGTTTTTT. This sequence encodes CASSQDPLGAGELFF.

The chain links TRBV5-1 to TRBJ2-5; 8 nucleotides agree with TRBD2. The CDR3 contains 16 residues. Germline CDR1 is SGHRS and CDR2 is YFSETQ. With V trimmed by 0 bases and J by 4 bases, 8 bases remained unmatched. CDR3: CASSLGAGSGGETQYF. Written as DNA, the CDR3 is TGCGCCAGCAGCTTGGGTGCTGGGAGCGGGGGAGAGACCCAGTACTTC.

The chain is built from TRBV6-1 and TRBJ1-5; D not resolved. Trimming removed 0 bases from V and 2 bases from J, with 17 bases in between. The CDR3 runs to 18 residues. Germline assignment: CDR1 MNHNS and CDR2 SASEGT. CDR3 residues: CASSEALLGSSGNQPQHF. The DNA of the CDR3 is TGTGCCAGCAGTGAAGCGCTTCTGGGGAGCAGCGGCAATCAGCCCCAGCATTTT.

This chain links TRBV4-1 with TRBJ2-2; D is uncertain. Germline CDR1 is MGHRA and CDR2 is YSYEKL. V was pared by 4 bases and J by 5 bases, with 11 bases between. CDR3 length: 14 residues. Here the CDR3 reads CASSPGFGTGELFF. The CDR3 nucleotides are TGCGCCAGCAGCCCCGGCTTTGGAACCGGGGAGCTGTTTTTT.

The CDR3 region is CASSLGQMGPYEQYF. In DNA, the CDR3 is TGCGCCAGCAGCCTTGGACAAATGGGGCCCTACGAGCAGTACTTC. This chain joins TRBV5-1 and TRBJ2-7; maybe TRBD1 (5 bases). V lost 4 bases to trimming and J lost 2 bases, with 16 bases between them. The CDR3 is 15 amino acids. Germline lookup yields CDR1 SGHRS and CDR2 YFSETQ.

V is TRBV2 and J is TRBJ2-1, with 12 bases aligning to TRBD1. The CDR3 length is 14 residues. The V gene's germline CDR1 is SNHLY and CDR2 FYNNEI. The V gene end was trimmed by 5 bases and the J gene end by 7 bases; junction bases not matched to a gene: 3. CDR3 sequence reads: CASSWDRGRNEQFF. The CDR3 DNA follows: TGTGCCAGCAGTTGGGACAGGGGGCGGAATGAGCAGTTCTTC.

This clone was seen only once. The chain carries TRBV19 and TRBJ1-1; D may be TRBD1 (5 bases). Germline loops: CDR1 LNHDA, CDR2 SQIVND (reference sequence). V dropped 4 bases and J dropped 3 bases, with 9 bases sitting between them. The CDR3 loop spans 13 amino acids. The CDR3 loop reads CASSRTSYTEAFF. The CDR3 nucleotides read TGTGCCAGTAGTAGGACATCTTACACTGAAGCTTTCTTT.